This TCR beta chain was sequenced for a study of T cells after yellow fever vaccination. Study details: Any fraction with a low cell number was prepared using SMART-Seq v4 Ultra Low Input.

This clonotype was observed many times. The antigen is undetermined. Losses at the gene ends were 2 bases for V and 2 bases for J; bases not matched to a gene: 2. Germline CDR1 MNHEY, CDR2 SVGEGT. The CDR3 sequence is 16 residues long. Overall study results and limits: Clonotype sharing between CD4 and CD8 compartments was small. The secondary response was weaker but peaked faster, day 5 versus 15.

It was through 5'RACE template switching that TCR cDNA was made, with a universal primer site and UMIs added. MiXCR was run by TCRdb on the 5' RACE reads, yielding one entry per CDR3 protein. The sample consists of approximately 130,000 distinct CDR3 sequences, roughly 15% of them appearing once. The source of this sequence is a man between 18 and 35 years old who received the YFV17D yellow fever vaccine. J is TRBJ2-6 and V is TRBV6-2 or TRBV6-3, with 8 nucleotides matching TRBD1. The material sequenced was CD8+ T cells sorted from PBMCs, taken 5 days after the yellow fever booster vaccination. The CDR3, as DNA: TGTGCCAGCAGTTACACCAGGGGGCCTGGGGCCAACGTCCTGACTTTC. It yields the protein CASSYTRGPGANVLTF.